These T cell receptor beta chains were read from a single sample in a study of T cells after yellow fever vaccination. TCRdb reanalysed the 5' RACE reads using MiXCR and keeps one entry per CDR3 protein. There are some 500,000 distinct CDR3 sequences in the sample; roughly 14% occur only once, and roughly 13% lies in the top ten. Sequencing was performed on PBMCs, taken on the day of the yellow fever booster vaccination. These TCRs come from a young man who received the YFV17D yellow fever vaccine. CDR3s include the opening cysteine and the closing phenylalanine or tryptophan. D genes are given only for firm matches. Expanded clones are given a class, and other clones once, few, many or no size at all.

v_gene: TRBV18; d_gene: TRBD2; j_gene: TRBJ2-7; abundance: NA; CDR3aa: CASSPGERESYEQYF; CDR3nt: TGTGCCAGCTCTCCGGGTGAGCGGGAGTCCTACGAGCAGTACTTC
v_gene: TRBV20-1; d_gene: NA; j_gene: TRBJ2-5; abundance: few; CDR3aa: CSASPLGGETQYF; CDR3nt: TGCAGTGCTAGTCCTCTGGGGGGAGAGACCCAGTACTTC
v_gene: TRBV7-9; d_gene: NA; j_gene: TRBJ2-7; abundance: few; CDR3aa: CASSRTDSYEQYF; CDR3nt: TGTGCCAGCAGCAGGACAGATAGCTACGAGCAGTACTTC
v_gene: TRBV12-3/TRBV12-4; d_gene: NA; j_gene: TRBJ1-2; abundance: NA; CDR3aa: CASSNGERGYGYTF; CDR3nt: TGTGCCAGCTCCAACGGGGAACGGGGCTATGGCTACACCTTC
v_gene: TRBV7-6; d_gene: NA; j_gene: TRBJ1-2; abundance: NA; CDR3aa: CASSLVGSSTSTNYGYTF; CDR3nt: TGTGCCAGCAGCTTAGTGGGGTCCTCAACCTCCACTAACTATGGCTACACCTTC
v_gene: TRBV10-3; d_gene: NA; j_gene: TRBJ2-5; abundance: many; CDR3aa: CAISGGGETQYF; CDR3nt: TGTGCCATCAGTGGTGGGGGAGAGACCCAGTACTTC
v_gene: TRBV11-2; d_gene: NA; j_gene: TRBJ2-1; abundance: NA; CDR3aa: CASSSDPVGYNEQFF; CDR3nt: TGTGCCAGCAGCTCCGATCCTGTGGGTTACAATGAGCAGTTCTTC
v_gene: TRBV29-1; d_gene: NA; j_gene: TRBJ2-2; abundance: few; CDR3aa: CSARAYTGELFF; CDR3nt: TGCAGCGCCAGAGCGTACACCGGGGAGCTGTTTTTT
v_gene: TRBV7-6; d_gene: NA; j_gene: TRBJ1-5; abundance: NA; CDR3aa: CASSYQVWQPQHF; CDR3nt: TGTGCCAGCAGCTATCAGGTGTGGCAGCCCCAGCATTTT
v_gene: TRBV23-1; d_gene: TRBD1; j_gene: TRBJ2-7; abundance: NA; CDR3aa: CASSQCPRDRGYEQYF; CDR3nt: TGCGCCAGCAGTCAATGCCCTAGGGACAGGGGCTACGAGCAGTACTTC
v_gene: TRBV12-3/TRBV12-4; d_gene: TRBD2; j_gene: TRBJ2-7; abundance: NA; CDR3aa: CASTHNLAGSYEQYF; CDR3nt: TGTGCCAGCACCCACAATCTAGCGGGGTCCTACGAGCAGTACTTC
v_gene: TRBV7-9; d_gene: NA; j_gene: TRBJ2-7; abundance: few; CDR3aa: CASSPDPGLPLYEQYF; CDR3nt: TGTGCCAGCAGCCCCGATCCGGGACTTCCCCTCTACGAGCAGTACTTC
v_gene: TRBV7-8; d_gene: NA; j_gene: TRBJ1-6; abundance: many; CDR3aa: CASSFTWTNNSPLHF; CDR3nt: TGTGCCAGCAGCTTCACCTGGACCAATAATTCACCCCTCCACTTT
v_gene: TRBV20-1; d_gene: NA; j_gene: TRBJ1-2; abundance: few; CDR3aa: CSARGLKDSQTNYGYTF; CDR3nt: TGCAGTGCTAGAGGCTTGAAAGACAGTCAAACCAACTATGGCTACACCTTC
v_gene: TRBV19; d_gene: NA; j_gene: TRBJ2-2; abundance: NA; CDR3aa: CASSIGFYLYENTGELFF; CDR3nt: TGTGCCAGTAGTATAGGTTTCTACTTATATGAGAACACCGGGGAGCTGTTTTTT
v_gene: TRBV5-1; d_gene: TRBD1; j_gene: TRBJ2-5; abundance: few; CDR3aa: CASSLATGTGNQETQYF; CDR3nt: TGCGCCAGCAGCTTGGCTACCGGGACAGGGAACCAAGAGACCCAGTACTTC
v_gene: TRBV7-2; d_gene: NA; j_gene: TRBJ1-6; abundance: few; CDR3aa: CASSLAPGFRGSYNSPLHF; CDR3nt: TGTGCCAGCAGCTTAGCCCCAGGCTTTAGAGGTTCCTATAATTCACCCCTCCACTTT
v_gene: TRBV4-3; d_gene: NA; j_gene: TRBJ2-2; abundance: few; CDR3aa: CASSQGASTGELFF; CDR3nt: TGCGCCAGCAGCCAGGGGGCGAGCACCGGGGAGCTGTTTTTT
v_gene: TRBV28; d_gene: TRBD1; j_gene: TRBJ1-2; abundance: NA; CDR3aa: CASRSGGQGHGYTF; CDR3nt: TGTGCCAGCAGATCGGGAGGACAGGGACACGGCTACACCTTC
v_gene: TRBV19; d_gene: NA; j_gene: TRBJ2-2; abundance: many; CDR3aa: CASSFGLNTGELFF; CDR3nt: TGTGCCAGTAGTTTTGGATTGAACACCGGGGAGCTGTTTTTT
v_gene: TRBV28; d_gene: NA; j_gene: TRBJ1-2; abundance: NA; CDR3aa: CASARELGYTF; CDR3nt: TGTGCCAGCGCTCGGGAACTTGGCTACACCTTC
v_gene: TRBV9; d_gene: TRBD2; j_gene: TRBJ2-1; abundance: NA; CDR3aa: CASSVARAGDGQFF; CDR3nt: TGTGCCAGCAGCGTAGCTCGGGCGGGAGACGGGCAGTTCTTC
v_gene: TRBV20-1; d_gene: TRBD2; j_gene: TRBJ2-2; abundance: few; CDR3aa: CSARTSGRKRTGELFF; CDR3nt: TGCAGTGCTCGGACTAGCGGGAGAAAACGGACCGGGGAGCTGTTTTTT
v_gene: TRBV7-9; d_gene: NA; j_gene: TRBJ2-3; abundance: NA; CDR3aa: CASSLNLGSPGDTQYF; CDR3nt: TGTGCCAGCAGCCTAAATTTGGGATCCCCGGGAGATACGCAGTATTTT
v_gene: TRBV20-1; d_gene: TRBD2; j_gene: TRBJ2-3; abundance: NA; CDR3aa: CSAMGLESSDTQYF; CDR3nt: TGCAGTGCTATGGGACTAGAAAGTTCAGATACGCAGTATTTT
v_gene: TRBV19; d_gene: NA; j_gene: TRBJ2-1; abundance: NA; CDR3aa: CASSWDASYNEQFF; CDR3nt: TGTGCCAGTAGTTGGGACGCATCCTACAATGAGCAGTTCTTC
v_gene: TRBV5-5; d_gene: NA; j_gene: TRBJ2-2; abundance: NA; CDR3aa: CASSLDRVGTGELFF; CDR3nt: TGTGCCAGCAGCTTGGACAGGGTGGGGACCGGGGAGCTGTTTTTT
v_gene: TRBV7-9; d_gene: TRBD1; j_gene: TRBJ2-2; abundance: few; CDR3aa: CASSRPGQGLDTGELFF; CDR3nt: TGTGCCAGCAGCCGGCCGGGACAGGGTCTCGACACCGGGGAGCTGTTTTTT